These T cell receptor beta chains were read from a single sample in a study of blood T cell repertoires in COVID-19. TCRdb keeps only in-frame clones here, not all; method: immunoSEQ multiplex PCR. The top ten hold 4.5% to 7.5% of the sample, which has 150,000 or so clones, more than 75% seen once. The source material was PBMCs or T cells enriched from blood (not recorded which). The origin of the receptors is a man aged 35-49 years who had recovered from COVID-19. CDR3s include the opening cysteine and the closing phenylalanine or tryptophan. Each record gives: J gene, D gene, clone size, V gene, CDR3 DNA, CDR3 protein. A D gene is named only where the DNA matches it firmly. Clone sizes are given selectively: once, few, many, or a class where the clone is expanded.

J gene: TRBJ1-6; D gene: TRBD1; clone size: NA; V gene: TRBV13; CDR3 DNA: TGTGCCAGCAGCTCCGGGACAGGGCCCCCCCTCCACTTT; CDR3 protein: CASSSGTGPPLHF
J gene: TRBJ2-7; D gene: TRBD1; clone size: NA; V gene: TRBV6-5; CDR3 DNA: TGTGCCTGCTCCTCTCCGGGACAGGCCTACGAGCAGTACTTC; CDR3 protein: CACSSPGQAYEQYF
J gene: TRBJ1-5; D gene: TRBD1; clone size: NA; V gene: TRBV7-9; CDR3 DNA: TGTGCCAGCAGCTGGGTTGGCAGGGGGGCCGCGGGAAATCAGCCCCAGCATTTT; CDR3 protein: CASSWVGRGAAGNQPQHF
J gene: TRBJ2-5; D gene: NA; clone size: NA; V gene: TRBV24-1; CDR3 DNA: TGTGCCACCAGTGATCACAGGAGACTCCAAGAGACCCAGTACTTC; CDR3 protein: CATSDHRRLQETQYF
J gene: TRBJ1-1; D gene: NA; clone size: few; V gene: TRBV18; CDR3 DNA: TGTGCCAGCTCAGCGGACTTGAACACTGAAGCTTTCTTT; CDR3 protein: CASSADLNTEAFF
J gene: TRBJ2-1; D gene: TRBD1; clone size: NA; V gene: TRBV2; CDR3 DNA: TGTGCCAGCAGTGATGCTGGGACAGGGGGACATGAGCAGTTCTTC; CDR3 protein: CASSDAGTGGHEQFF
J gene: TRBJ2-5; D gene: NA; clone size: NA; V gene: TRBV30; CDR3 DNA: TGTGCCTGGAGTGGGGTTAGGGGAGAGACCCAGTACTTC; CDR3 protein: CAWSGVRGETQYF
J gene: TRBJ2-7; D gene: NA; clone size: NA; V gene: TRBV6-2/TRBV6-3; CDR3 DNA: TGTGCCAGCAGTGCACAAAAAACCTACGAGCAGTACTTC; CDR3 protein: CASSAQKTYEQYF
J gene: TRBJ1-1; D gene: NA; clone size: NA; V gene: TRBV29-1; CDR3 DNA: TGCAGCGTTGAAGATGGACGAGGGCTAAACACTGAAGCTTTCTTT; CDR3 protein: CSVEDGRGLNTEAFF
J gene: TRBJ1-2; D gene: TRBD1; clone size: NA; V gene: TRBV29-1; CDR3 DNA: TGCAGCGTTGAAGGGACAGGGGGTGGATACACCTTC; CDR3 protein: CSVEGTGGGYTF
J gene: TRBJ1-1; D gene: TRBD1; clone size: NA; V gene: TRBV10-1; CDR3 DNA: TGCGCCAGCAGTGAATCTAGGGACAGAATGAACACTGAAGCTTTCTTT; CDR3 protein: CASSESRDRMNTEAFF
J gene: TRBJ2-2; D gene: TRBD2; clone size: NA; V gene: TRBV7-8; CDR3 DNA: TGTGCCAGCAGAGCTAGCGGGGCTTACACCGGGGAGCTGTTTTTT; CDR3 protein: CASRASGAYTGELFF
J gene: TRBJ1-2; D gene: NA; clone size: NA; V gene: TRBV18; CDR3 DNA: TGTGCCAGCTCACCTATCACAGGGAATTGGGCTAACTATGGCTACACCTTC; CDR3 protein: CASSPITGNWANYGYTF
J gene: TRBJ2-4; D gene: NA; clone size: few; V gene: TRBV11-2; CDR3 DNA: TGTGCCAGCAGCTTAACGCAGGGCCTCGGAAACATTCAGTACTTC; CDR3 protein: CASSLTQGLGNIQYF
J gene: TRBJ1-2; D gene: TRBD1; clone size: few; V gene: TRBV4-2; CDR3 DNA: TGTGCCAGCAGCCCAGGCGACAGGGGAGTTATCGCCTTC; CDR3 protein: CASSPGDRGVIAF
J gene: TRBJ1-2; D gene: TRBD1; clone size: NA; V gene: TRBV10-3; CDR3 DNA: TGTGCCATCAGTGCGTCCCGGAGACAGGGAATATATGGCTACACCTTC; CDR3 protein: CAISASRRQGIYGYTF
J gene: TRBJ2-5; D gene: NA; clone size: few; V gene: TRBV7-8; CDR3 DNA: TGTGCCAGCAGCTTAGTCGGGGGTCAAGAGACCCAGTACTTC; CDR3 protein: CASSLVGGQETQYF
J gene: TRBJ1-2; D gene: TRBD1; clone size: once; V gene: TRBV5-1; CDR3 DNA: TGCGCCAGCAGCTTGGAAGGGGGCTCGGCCTATGGCTACACCTTC; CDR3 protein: CASSLEGGSAYGYTF
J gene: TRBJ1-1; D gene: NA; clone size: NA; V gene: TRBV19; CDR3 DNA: TGTGCCAGTAGTATCGGCAGGTACACTGAAGCTTTCTTT; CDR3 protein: CASSIGRYTEAFF